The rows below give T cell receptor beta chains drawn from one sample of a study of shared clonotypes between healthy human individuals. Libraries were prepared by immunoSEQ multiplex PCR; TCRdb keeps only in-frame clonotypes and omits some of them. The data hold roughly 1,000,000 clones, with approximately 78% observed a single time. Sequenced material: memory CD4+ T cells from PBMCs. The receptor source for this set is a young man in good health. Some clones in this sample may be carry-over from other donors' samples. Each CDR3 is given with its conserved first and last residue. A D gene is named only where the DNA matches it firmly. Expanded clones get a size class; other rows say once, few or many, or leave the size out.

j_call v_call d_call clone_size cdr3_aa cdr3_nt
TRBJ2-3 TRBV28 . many CASSDTDTQYF TGTGCCAGCAGTGACACAGATACGCAGTATTTT
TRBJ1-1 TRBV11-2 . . CASSLALTAVDTEAFF TGTGCCAGCAGCTTAGCCTTGACAGCGGTGGACACTGAAGCTTTCTTT
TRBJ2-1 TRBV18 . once CASSPGQHNEQFF TGTGCCAGCTCACCAGGACAGCACAATGAGCAGTTCTTC
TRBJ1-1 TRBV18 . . CASSGGFDTEAFF TGTGCCAGCTCGGGGGGCTTTGACACTGAAGCTTTCTTT
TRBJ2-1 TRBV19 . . CASSIWGKQFF TGTGCCAGTAGTATCTGGGGGAAGCAGTTCTTC
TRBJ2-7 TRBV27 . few CASSSFVTGTYEQYF TGTGCCAGCAGTTCCTTCGTAACAGGGACCTACGAGCAGTACTTC
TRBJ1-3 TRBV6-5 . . CASTQRAPSGNTIYF TGTGCCAGCACCCAGAGAGCCCCCTCTGGAAACACCATATATTTT
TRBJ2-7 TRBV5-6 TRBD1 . CASSLDRGNEQYF TGTGCCAGCAGCTTGGACAGGGGGAACGAGCAGTACTTC
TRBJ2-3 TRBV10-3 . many CAISGTDTQYF TGTGCCATCAGTGGGACAGATACGCAGTATTTT
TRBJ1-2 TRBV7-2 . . CASSLFEVVESDGYTF TGTGCCAGCAGCTTATTTGAAGTGGTGGAATCGGATGGCTACACCTTC
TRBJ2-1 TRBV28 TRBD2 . CASSLAGGPHNEQFF TGTGCCAGCAGCCTAGCGGGAGGGCCCCACAATGAGCAGTTCTTC
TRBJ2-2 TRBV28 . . CASRSAGREMYTGELFF TGTGCCAGCAGATCCGCGGGACGGGAAATGTACACCGGGGAGCTGTTTTTT
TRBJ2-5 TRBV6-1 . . CASIRGPRETQYF TGTGCCAGCATACGGGGGCCGCGAGAGACCCAGTACTTC
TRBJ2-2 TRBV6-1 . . CASSEYRDTNTGELFF TGTGCCAGCAGTGAATACCGGGACACCAACACCGGGGAGCTGTTTTTT
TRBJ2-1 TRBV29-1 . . CSVEGPSVEQFF TGCAGCGTTGAAGGACCTTCGGTCGAGCAGTTCTTC
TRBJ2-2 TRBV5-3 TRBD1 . CARSYLLGDRVKTGELFF TGTGCCAGAAGCTACCTTCTAGGAGACAGGGTAAAGACCGGGGAGCTGTTTTTT
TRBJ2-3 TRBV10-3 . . CAIAAKGRSSITDTQYF TGTGCCATCGCGGCAAAGGGACGGTCCAGTATCACAGATACGCAGTATTTT
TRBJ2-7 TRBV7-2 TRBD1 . CASSERTGISYEQYF TGTGCCAGCAGCGAACGGACAGGGATCTCCTACGAGCAGTACTTC
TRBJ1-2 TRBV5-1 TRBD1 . CASSLQGQQIYGYTF TGCGCCAGCAGCCTCCAGGGACAGCAGATCTATGGCTACACCTTC
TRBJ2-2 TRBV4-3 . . CASSQDRADDGGELFF TGCGCCAGCAGCCAAGACAGGGCCGATGATGGCGGGGAGCTGTTTTTT
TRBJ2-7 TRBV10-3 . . CAISENANEQYF TGTGCCATCAGTGAGAATGCGAACGAGCAGTACTTC
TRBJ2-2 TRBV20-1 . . CSARDSGELFF TGCAGTGCTAGAGATTCCGGGGAGCTGTTTTTT
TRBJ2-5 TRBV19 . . CASSKTGTGETQYF TGTGCCAGTAGTAAAACCGGGACGGGGGAGACCCAGTACTTC
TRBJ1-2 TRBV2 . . CASSEGLPSNGYTF TGTGCCAGCAGTGAAGGCTTGCCCTCCAATGGCTACACCTTC
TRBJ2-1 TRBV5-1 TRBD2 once CASSLWRGVGNEQFF TGCGCCAGCAGCTTGTGGCGGGGGGTCGGAAATGAGCAGTTCTTC
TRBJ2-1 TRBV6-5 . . CASSYGLYNEQFF TGTGCCAGCAGTTATGGACTCTACAATGAGCAGTTCTTC
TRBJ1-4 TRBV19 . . CASSFNDEKLFF TGTGCCAGTAGTTTTAATGACGAGAAACTGTTTTTT
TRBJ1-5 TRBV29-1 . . CSVEIGRGMNQPQHF TGCAGCGTTGAAATCGGCAGAGGGATGAATCAGCCCCAGCATTTT
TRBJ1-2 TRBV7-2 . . CASSGQGLGGYTF TGTGCCAGCAGCGGCCAGGGGTTGGGAGGCTACACCTTC
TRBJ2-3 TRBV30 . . CAWSDLQGTDTQYF TGTGCCTGGTCGGACTTACAAGGGACAGATACGCAGTATTTT
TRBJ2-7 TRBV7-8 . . CASSAIGYEQYF TGTGCCAGCAGCGCCATCGGGTACGAGCAGTACTTC
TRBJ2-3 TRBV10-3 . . CAISGVGGSTDTQYF TGTGCCATCAGTGGGGTAGGGGGGAGCACAGATACGCAGTATTTT
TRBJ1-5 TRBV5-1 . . CASTISRRYSNQPQHF TGCGCCAGCACGATAAGTAGGCGATATAGCAATCAGCCCCAGCATTTT
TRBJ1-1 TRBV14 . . CASSHDNRLNTEAFF TGTGCCAGCAGCCATGATAACAGGTTGAACACTGAAGCTTTCTTT
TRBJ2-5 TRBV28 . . CASSPRGTWETQYF TGTGCCAGCAGTCCCCGGGGGACTTGGGAGACCCAGTACTTC
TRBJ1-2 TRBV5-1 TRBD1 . CASSLEGAGYTF TGCGCCAGCAGCTTGGAGGGGGCTGGCTACACCTTC
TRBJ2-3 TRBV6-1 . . CASSEAAQSTDTQYF TGTGCCAGCAGTGAAGCTGCGCAAAGCACAGATACGCAGTATTTT
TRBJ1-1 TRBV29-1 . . CSVERRSDEAFF TGCAGCGTTGAACGGAGGAGCGATGAAGCTTTCTTT
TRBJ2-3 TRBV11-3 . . CASSFPPAGTASTDTQYF TGTGCCAGCAGCTTCCCACCCGCCGGGACTGCTAGCACAGATACGCAGTATTTT
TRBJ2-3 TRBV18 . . CASSPRLQFTDTQYF TGTGCCAGCTCACCTCGCTTGCAGTTCACAGATACGCAGTATTTT
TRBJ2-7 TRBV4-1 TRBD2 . CASSQGSGLAGDEQYF TGCGCCAGCAGCCAAGGTAGTGGGCTAGCGGGAGACGAGCAGTACTTC
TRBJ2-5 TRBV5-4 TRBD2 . CASSTSGRAGGETQYF TGTGCCAGCAGCACTAGCGGGAGGGCCGGGGGAGAGACCCAGTACTTC
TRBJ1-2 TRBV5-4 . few CASSLGLESRYGYTF TGTGCCAGCAGCTTGGGACTAGAATCGAGGTATGGCTACACCTTC
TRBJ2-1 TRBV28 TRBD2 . CASSLSGRYNEQFF TGTGCCAGCAGTCTGAGCGGGAGGTACAATGAGCAGTTCTTC
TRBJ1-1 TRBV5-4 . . CASSSPGGRNTEAFF TGTGCCAGCAGCTCGCCCGGGGGGAGGAACACTGAAGCTTTCTTT
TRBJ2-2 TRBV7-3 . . CASSLIRGGSWNTGELFF TGTGCCAGCAGCTTAATAAGAGGAGGGTCATGGAACACCGGGGAGCTGTTTTTT
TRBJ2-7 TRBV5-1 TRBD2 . CASSQVAGSPGEQYF TGCGCCAGCAGCCAAGTAGCGGGATCCCCTGGGGAGCAGTACTTC
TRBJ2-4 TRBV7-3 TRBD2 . CASSPGPGGQDIQYF TGTGCCAGCAGCCCCGGCCCGGGGGGGCAGGACATTCAGTACTTC
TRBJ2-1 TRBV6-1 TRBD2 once CASSGGLAGKNEQFF TGTGCCAGCAGTGGGGGACTAGCGGGCAAGAATGAGCAGTTCTTC
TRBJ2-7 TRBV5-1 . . CASSPQWGPYEQYF TGCGCCAGCAGCCCCCAGTGGGGACCCTACGAGCAGTACTTC
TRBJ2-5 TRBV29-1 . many CAPRNQETQYF TGCGCCCCGCGTAACCAAGAGACCCAGTACTTC